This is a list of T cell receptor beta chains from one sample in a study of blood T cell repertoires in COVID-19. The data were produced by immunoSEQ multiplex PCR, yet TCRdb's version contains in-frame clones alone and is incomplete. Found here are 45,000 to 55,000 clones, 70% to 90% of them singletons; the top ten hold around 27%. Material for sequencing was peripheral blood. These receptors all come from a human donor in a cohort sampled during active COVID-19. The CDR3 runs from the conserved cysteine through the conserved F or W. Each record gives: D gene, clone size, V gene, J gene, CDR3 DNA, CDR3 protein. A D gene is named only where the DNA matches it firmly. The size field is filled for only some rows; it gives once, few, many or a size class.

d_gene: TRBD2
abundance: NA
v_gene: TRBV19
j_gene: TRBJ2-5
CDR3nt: TGTGCCAGCTCGGGACTAGCAGTCGGAGAGACCCAGTACTTC
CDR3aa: CASSGLAVGETQYF

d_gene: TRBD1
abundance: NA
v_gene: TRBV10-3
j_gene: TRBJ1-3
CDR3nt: TGTGCCATCAGTCCGACAGGGGGCTCTGGAAACACCATATATTTT
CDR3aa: CAISPTGGSGNTIYF

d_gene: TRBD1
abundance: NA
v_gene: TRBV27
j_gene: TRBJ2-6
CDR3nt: TGTGCCAGCAGTGCAACAGGGGCGTCCCCCACTTTC
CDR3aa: CASSATGASPTF

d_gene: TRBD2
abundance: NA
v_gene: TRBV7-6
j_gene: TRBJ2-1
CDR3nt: TGTGCCAGCAGTTCACAGGCCCGTAGCGGGACTAAGCTGGAGCAGTTCTTC
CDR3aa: CASSSQARSGTKLEQFF

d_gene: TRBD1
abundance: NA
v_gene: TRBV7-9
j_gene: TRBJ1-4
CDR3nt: TGTGCCAGCAGCTGGACAGGGTCCCGAACTAATGAAAAACTGTTTTTT
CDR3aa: CASSWTGSRTNEKLFF

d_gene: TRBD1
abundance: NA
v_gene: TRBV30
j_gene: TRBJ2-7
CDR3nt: TGTGCCTGGAGTGTCAAGGGGGCCCTAGACGAGCAGTACTTC
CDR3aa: CAWSVKGALDEQYF

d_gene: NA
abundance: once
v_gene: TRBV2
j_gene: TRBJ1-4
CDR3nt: TGTGCCGGCGCGAGGCCAGGGAAGGAAAAACTGTTTTTT
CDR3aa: CAGARPGKEKLFF

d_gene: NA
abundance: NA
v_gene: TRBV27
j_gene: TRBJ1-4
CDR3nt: TGTGCCAGCAGTTTATCGCCGCCGGGGGGGGGCTCCCAAGGGAAACTGTTTTTT
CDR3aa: CASSLSPPGGGSQGKLFF

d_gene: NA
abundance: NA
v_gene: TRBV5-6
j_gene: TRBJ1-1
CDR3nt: TGTGCCAGCAGCTTGAGGCAGGGGTTATATATGAACACTGAAGCTTTCTTT
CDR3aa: CASSLRQGLYMNTEAFF

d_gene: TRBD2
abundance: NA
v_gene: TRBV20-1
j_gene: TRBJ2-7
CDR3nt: TGCAGTGCTAGTGGCGGGGGGAGCTCCTACGAGCAGTACTTC
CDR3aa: CSASGGGSSYEQYF

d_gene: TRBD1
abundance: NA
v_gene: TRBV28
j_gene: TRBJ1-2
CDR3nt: TGTGCCAGCAGTTTGGGACAGGCCTGGGGCTACACCTTC
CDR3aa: CASSLGQAWGYTF

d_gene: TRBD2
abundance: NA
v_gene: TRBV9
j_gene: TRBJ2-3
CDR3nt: TGTGCCAGCAGCGAGGCGGGAGGGCGTACGCAGTATTTT
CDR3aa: CASSEAGGRTQYF

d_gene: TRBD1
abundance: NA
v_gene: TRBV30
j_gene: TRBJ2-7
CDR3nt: TGTGCCTGGAGCTCAGGGACAGCCTCCTACGAGCAGTACTTC
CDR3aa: CAWSSGTASYEQYF

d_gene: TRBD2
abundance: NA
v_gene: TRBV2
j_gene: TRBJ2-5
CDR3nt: TGTGCCAGCAGCAGCCCTACGGGACTAGCTAAAGAGACCCAGTACTTC
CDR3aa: CASSSPTGLAKETQYF

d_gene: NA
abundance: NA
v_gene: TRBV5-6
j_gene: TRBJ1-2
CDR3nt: TGTGCCAGCAGCAAAAGACTTGATCCGTATATTAATGGCTACACCTTC
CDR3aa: CASSKRLDPYINGYTF

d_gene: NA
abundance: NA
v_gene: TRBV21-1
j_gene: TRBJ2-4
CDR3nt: TGTGCCAGCAGCTCTCACCGGGACAGGGTAAGGAGCATTCAGTACTTC
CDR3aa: CASSSHRDRVRSIQYF

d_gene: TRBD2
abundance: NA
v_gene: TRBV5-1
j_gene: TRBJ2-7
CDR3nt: TGCGCCAGCAGCCACGGGACTAGCGGGGGTTCCTACGAGCAGTACTTC
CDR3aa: CASSHGTSGGSYEQYF

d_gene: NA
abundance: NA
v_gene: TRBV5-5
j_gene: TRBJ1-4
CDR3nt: TGTGCCAGCAGCTCCACAGGAGTTCCTAATGAAAAACTGTTTTTT
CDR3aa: CASSSTGVPNEKLFF

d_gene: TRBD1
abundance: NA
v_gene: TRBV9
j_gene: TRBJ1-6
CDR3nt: TGTGCCAGCAGCGTACCCGGACAGGGACGCCTCCACTTT
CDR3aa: CASSVPGQGRLHF

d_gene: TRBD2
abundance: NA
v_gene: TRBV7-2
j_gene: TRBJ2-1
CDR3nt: TGTGCCAGCAGCTTAGTTTGGGGTAGCGGGAATGAGCAGTTCTTC
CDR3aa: CASSLVWGSGNEQFF

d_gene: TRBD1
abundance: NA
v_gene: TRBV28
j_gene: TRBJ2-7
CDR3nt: TGTGCCAGCAGGAAGGGACAGGCTACCTACGAGCAGTACTTC
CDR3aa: CASRKGQATYEQYF

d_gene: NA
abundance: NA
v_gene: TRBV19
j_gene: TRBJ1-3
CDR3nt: TGTGCCAGTAGTATAGGAGGGCCGGGCTCTGGAAACACCATATATTTT
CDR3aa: CASSIGGPGSGNTIYF